This T cell receptor (beta chain) was sequenced for a study of cytomegalovirus exposure and HLA in healthy donors. Study-level points and caveats: Across all donors, roughly uniform sequencing depth was an assumption of the presence/absence analyses. The study recorded over 150 TCR beta chains that were cytomegalovirus-associated.

PCR used 60 Vbeta primers and 13 Jbeta primers. Method: immunoSEQ multiplex PCR; TCRdb's copy keeps in-frame clones and lacks some. The sample records fewer than 30,000 clones, about 60% being singletons. Concerning this clone: Its antigen is as yet unknown.

Germline lookup yields CDR1 SGHRS and CDR2 YFSETQ. The V segment lost 4 bases and the J segment 2 bases; nucleotides outside the gene matches: 11. The CDR3 runs to 16 residues. The TCR originated in a male donor in good health and CMV-seropositive. The J gene is TRBJ2-7, the V gene TRBV5-1, with 8 bases matching TRBD1. The sample comprised PBMCs. CDR3 loop: CASSPGDRSRTYEQYF. The DNA for the CDR3 is TGCGCCAGCAGCCCGGGGGACAGGAGCAGAACCTACGAGCAGTACTTC.